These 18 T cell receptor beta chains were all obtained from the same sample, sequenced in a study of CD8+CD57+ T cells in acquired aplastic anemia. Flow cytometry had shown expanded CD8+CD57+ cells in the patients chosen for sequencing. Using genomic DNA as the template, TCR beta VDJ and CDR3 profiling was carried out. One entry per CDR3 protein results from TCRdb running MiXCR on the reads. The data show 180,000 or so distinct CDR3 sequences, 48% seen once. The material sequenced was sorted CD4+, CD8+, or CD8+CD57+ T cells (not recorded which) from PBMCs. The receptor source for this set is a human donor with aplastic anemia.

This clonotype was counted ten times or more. This CDR3 reads CASSIANPRNQPQHF. The CDR3 region has the DNA TGTGCCAGTAGTATTGCCAATCCCCGCAATCAGCCCCAGCATTTT. This rearrangement joins TRBV19 to TRBJ1-5; no clear D. The germline V and J ends were trimmed by 3 bases and 2 bases, with 11 bases remaining between them. Per germline, CDR1 LNHDA and CDR2 SQIVND (reference sequence). There are 15 residues in the CDR3.

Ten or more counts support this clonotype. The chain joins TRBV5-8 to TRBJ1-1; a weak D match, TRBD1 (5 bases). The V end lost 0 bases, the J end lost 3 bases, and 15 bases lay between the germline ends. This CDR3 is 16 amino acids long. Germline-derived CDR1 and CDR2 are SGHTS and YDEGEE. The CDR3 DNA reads TGTGCCAGCAGCTTGGCTGCACACAGGTTGGACACTGAAGCTTTCTTT. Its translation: CASSLAAHRLDTEAFF.

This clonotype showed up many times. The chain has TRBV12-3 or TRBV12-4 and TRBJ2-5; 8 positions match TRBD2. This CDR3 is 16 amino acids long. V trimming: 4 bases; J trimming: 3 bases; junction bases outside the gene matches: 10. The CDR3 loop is CASSSNPGLGEETQYF. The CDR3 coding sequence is TGTGCCAGCAGTTCCAATCCGGGACTAGGGGAAGAGACCCAGTACTTC.

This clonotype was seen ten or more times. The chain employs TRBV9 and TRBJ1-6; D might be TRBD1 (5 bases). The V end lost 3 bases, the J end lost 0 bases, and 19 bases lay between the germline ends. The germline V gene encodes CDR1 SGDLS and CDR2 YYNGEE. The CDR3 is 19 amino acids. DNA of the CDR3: TGTGCCAGCAGCGAGTCCGTGATTGGGGGGAGCTCCTATAATTCACCCCTCCACTTT. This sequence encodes CASSESVIGGSSYNSPLHF.

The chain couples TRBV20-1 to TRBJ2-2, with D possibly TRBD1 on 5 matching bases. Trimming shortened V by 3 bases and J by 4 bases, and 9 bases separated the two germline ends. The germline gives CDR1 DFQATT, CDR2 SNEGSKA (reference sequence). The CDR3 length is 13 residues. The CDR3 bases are TGCAGTGCTAGGCGGACAACCACCGGGGAGCTGTTTTTT. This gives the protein CSARRTTTGELFF.

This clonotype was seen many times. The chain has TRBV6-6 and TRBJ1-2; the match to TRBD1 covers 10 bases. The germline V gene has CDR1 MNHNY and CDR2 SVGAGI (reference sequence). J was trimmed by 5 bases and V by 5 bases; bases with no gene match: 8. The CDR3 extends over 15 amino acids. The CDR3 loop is CASSPPRDRGYGYTF. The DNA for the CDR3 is TGTGCCAGCAGTCCCCCGCGGGACAGGGGATATGGCTACACCTTC.

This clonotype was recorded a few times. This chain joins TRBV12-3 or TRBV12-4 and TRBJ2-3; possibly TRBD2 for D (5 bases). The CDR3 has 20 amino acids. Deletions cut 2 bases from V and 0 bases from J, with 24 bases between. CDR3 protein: CASSLRGRRIADISTDTQYF. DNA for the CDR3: TGTGCCAGCAGTTTAAGAGGAAGGAGGATAGCCGACATAAGCACAGATACGCAGTATTTT.

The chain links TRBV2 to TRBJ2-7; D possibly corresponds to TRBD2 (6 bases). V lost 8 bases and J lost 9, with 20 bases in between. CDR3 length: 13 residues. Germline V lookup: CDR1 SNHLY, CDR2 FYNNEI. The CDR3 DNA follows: TGTGCCAGCGTGGGTACATCACTCGGGGGGCAGTACTTC. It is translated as CASVGTSLGGQYF.

CDR3 in DNA: TGTGCCAGCAGTAATGACAGGGGAAGTGAGCAGTTCTTC. Translated, it gives CASSNDRGSEQFF. This rearrangement joins TRBV2 to TRBJ2-1; 8 bases line up with TRBD1. With 5 bases clipped from V and 9 bases from J, the junction kept 6 bases outside the gene matches. Germline CDR1 reads SNHLY; CDR2 reads FYNNEI. The CDR3 consists of 13 residues.

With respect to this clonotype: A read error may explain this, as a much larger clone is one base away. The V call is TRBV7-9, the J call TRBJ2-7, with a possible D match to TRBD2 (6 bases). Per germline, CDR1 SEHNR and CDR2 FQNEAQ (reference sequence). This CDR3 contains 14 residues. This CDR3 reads CASSFIGGTYEQCF. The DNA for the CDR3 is TGTGCCAGCAGCTTTATCGGGGGTACCTACGAGCAGTGCTTC.

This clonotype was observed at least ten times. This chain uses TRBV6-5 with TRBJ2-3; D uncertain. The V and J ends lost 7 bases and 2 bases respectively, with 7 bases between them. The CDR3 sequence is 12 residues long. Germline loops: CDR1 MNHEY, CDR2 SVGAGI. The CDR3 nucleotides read TGTGCCAGCAATTCGGTCACAGATACGCAGTATTTT. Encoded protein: CASNSVTDTQYF.

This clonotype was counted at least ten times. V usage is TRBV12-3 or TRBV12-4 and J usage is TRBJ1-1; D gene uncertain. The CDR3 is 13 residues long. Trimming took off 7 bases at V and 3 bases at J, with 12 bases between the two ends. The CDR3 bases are TGTGCCAGCACCCTGGGCGGGGACACTGAAGCTTTCTTT. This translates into CASTLGGDTEAFF.

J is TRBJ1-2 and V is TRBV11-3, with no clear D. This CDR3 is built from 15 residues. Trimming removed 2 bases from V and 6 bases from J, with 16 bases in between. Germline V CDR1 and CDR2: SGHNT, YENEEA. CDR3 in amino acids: CASSLSRTTWDGYTF. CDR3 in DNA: TGTGCCAGCAGCTTAAGCAGAACGACCTGGGATGGCTACACCTTC.

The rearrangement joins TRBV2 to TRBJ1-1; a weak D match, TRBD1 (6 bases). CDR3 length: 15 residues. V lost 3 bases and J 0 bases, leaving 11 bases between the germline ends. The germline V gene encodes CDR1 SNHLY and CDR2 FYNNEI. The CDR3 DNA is TGTGCCAGCAGTGAGGCCCAGGGGTTGAACACTGAAGCTTTCTTT. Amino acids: CASSEAQGLNTEAFF.

The CDR3 DNA sequence: TGTGCCAGCAGCTTAGGAACAGGGGGGAGTTCACCCCTCCACTTT. It codes for CASSLGTGGSSPLHF. J is TRBJ1-6 and V is TRBV7-9, with 8 bases lining up with TRBD1. With 1 base clipped from V and 9 bases from J, the junction kept 5 bases outside the gene matches. The germline CDR1 and CDR2 sequences are SEHNR and FQNEAQ (reference sequence). There are 15 residues in the CDR3.

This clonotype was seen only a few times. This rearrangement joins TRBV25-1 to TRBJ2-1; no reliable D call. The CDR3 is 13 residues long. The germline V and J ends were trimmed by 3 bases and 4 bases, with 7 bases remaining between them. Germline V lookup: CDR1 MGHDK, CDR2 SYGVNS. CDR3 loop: CASSDAGYNEQFF. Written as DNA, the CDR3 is TGTGCCAGCAGTGATGCCGGGTACAATGAGCAGTTCTTC.

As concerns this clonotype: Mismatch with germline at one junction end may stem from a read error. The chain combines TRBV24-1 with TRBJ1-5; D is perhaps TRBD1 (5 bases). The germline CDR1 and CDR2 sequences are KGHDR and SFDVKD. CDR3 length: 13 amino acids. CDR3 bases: TGTGGCACCAGTGAGGCAGGGACTCAGCCCCAGCATTTT. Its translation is CGTSEAGTQPQHF.

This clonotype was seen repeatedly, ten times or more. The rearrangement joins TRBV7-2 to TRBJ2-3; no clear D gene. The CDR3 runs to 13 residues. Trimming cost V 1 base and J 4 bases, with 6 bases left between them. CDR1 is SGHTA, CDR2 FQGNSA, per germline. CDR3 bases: TGTGCCAGCAGCTTAGTACGACCAGATACGCAGTATTTT. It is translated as CASSLVRPDTQYF.